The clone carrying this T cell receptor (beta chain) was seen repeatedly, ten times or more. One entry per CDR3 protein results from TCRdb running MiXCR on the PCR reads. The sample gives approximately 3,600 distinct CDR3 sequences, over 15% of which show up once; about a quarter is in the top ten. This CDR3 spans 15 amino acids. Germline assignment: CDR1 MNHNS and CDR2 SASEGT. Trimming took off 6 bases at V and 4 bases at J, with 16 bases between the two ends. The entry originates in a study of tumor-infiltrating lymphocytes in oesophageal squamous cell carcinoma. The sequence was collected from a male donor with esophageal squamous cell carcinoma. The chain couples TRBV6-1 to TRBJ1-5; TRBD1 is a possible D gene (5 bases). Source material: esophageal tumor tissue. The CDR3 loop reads CASRPVGPGNQPQHF. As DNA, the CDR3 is TGTGCCAGCAGGCCAGTGGGACCGGGGAATCAGCCCCAGCATTTT.